The 20 T cell receptor beta chains given below trace back to one sample, sequenced in a study of control samples from healthy donors and cancer patients. TCRdb keeps only in-frame clones here, not all; method: immunoSEQ multiplex PCR. This repertoire shows about 180,000 clones, approximately 91% found once; its top ten account for 2%. The specimen sequenced was blood. The receptors were sampled from a woman in her forties in good health.

The DNA for the CDR3 is TGTGCCAGTAGTAGGGGAGGTTTTGGCCAGCCCCAGCATTTT. Protein product: CASSRGGFGQPQHF. The chain carries TRBV19 and TRBJ1-5; the D is unclear. V was shortened by 4 bases and J by 7 bases, with 14 bases between the two germline ends. The CDR3 extends over 14 amino acids. From germline, CDR1 is LNHDA and CDR2 SQIVND (reference sequence).

V usage is TRBV5-4 and J usage is TRBJ2-7; TRBD1 matches 9 bases. In germline, CDR1 is SGHNT, CDR2 YYREEE (reference sequence). The CDR3 length is 14 residues. V lost 4 bases, J lost 3 bases, and 5 bases stayed unmatched. DNA for the CDR3: TGTGCCAGCAGCCCCGGACAGGGGAGCTACGAGCAGTACTTC. Translating it yields CASSPGQGSYEQYF.

V is TRBV7-3 and J is TRBJ2-5; D gene ambiguous. Germline CDR1 reads SGHTA; CDR2 reads FQGTGA. Trimming took off 2 bases at V and 4 bases at J, with 8 bases between the two ends. The CDR3 spans 13 residues. The CDR3 loop reads CASSLSLGETQYF. The DNA for the CDR3 is TGTGCCAGCAGCTTATCCTTGGGAGAGACCCAGTACTTC. The whole variable domain, filled in from reference TRBV7-3 and TRBJ2-5, reads GAGVSQTPSNKVTEKGKYVELRCDPISGHTALYWYRQSLGQGPEFLIYFQGTGAADDSGLPNDRFFAVRPEGSVSTLKIQRTERGDSAVYLCASSLSLGETQYFGPGTRLLVL.

The chain links TRBV6-5 to TRBJ1-5; 11 positions match TRBD1. From germline, CDR1 is MNHEY and CDR2 SVGAGI. The J segment lost 4 bases and the V segment lost 7 bases, leaving 3 bases of the junction unmatched. This CDR3 comprises 14 residues. The CDR3 loop reads CASTGTGGNQPQHF. Here the CDR3 DNA reads TGTGCCAGCACCGGGACAGGGGGAAATCAGCCCCAGCATTTT.

This clone was counted a few times. This chain links TRBV10-1 with TRBJ1-1; 10 bases are shared with TRBD1. The CDR3 length is 14 residues. Germline values: CDR1 WNHNN, CDR2 SYGVQD (reference sequence). The V and J ends lost 2 bases and 6 bases, in that order; junction bases with no gene match: 3. CDR3 nucleotides: TGCGCCAGCAGTGAGCCGGGACAGGGGCCTGAAGCTTTCTTT. Translating it yields CASSEPGQGPEAFF.

The CDR3 is CASSQDVLETQYF. The CDR3 bases are TGTGCCAGCAGCCAAGATGTGCTTGAGACCCAGTACTTC. V usage is TRBV3-1 (or the pseudogene TRBV3-2) and J usage is TRBJ2-5; D ambiguous. The germline V gene encodes CDR1 LGHDT and CDR2 YNNKEL (reference sequence). This CDR3 comprises 13 residues. V lost 0 bases to trimming and J lost 5 bases, with 7 bases between them.

This chain links TRBV5-1 with TRBJ2-4; 9 nucleotides line up with TRBD1. The germline V gene encodes CDR1 SGHRS and CDR2 YFSETQ. The CDR3 length is 16 residues. Unmatched junction bases numbered 5, after V lost 4 bases and J lost 0 bases. The CDR3 region is CASSLQGASAKNIQYF. The CDR3 nucleotides read TGCGCCAGCAGCCTACAGGGGGCTTCAGCCAAAAACATTCAGTACTTC.

This clone was found a few times. The genes are TRBV4-2 and TRBJ2-2; no reliable D call. The CDR3 has 16 residues. V gave up 4 bases and J gave up 3 bases, with 15 bases separating them. Germline CDR1 reads LGHNA; CDR2 reads YNFKEQ. The CDR3 nucleotides are TGTGCCAGCAGCCCCCGGATCGGAATGGACACCGGGGAGCTGTTTTTT. Translated: CASSPRIGMDTGELFF.

This clone was recorded a few times. The chain has TRBV2 and TRBJ2-5, with D unclear. The CDR3 is made up of 13 amino acids. V was cut by 5 bases and J by 4 bases, with 11 bases left in between. CDR1 is SNHLY and CDR2 is FYNNEI in the germline V gene. The CDR3 nucleotides read TGTGCCAGCAGTAAAGTAGATGGAGAGACCCAGTACTTC. It translates to CASSKVDGETQYF.

The chain uses TRBV5-6 and TRBJ1-1; D not resolved. CDR1 is SGHDT, CDR2 YYEEEE, per germline. Trimming cost V 4 bases and J 1 base, with 8 bases left between them. The CDR3 has 13 residues. The CDR3, as DNA: TGTGCCAGCAGCGGAGAGGGGAACACTGAAGCTTTCTTT. This translates into CASSGEGNTEAFF.

The chain couples TRBV6-5 to TRBJ1-2, with D possibly matching TRBD1 (5 bases). Trimming left V 6 bases short and J 4 bases short, with 15 bases between. The CDR3 loop spans 14 amino acids. In germline, CDR1 is MNHEY, CDR2 SVGAGI. The CDR3 loop reads CASRDLSGGYGYTF. In DNA form, the CDR3 reads TGTGCCAGCAGGGACTTATCCGGGGGCTATGGCTACACCTTC.

The chain recombines TRBV6-5 with TRBJ1-3; D is unclear. V dropped 6 bases and J dropped 0 bases, with 12 bases sitting between them. Looked up from germline, CDR1 is MNHEY and CDR2 is SVGAGI. This CDR3 region has 15 residues. The CDR3 coding sequence is TGTGCCAGCAGGCTCGGACCGACCTCTGGAAACACCATATATTTT. Translation gives CASRLGPTSGNTIYF.

V gene TRBV5-1 combines with J gene TRBJ1-4; TRBD1 aligns across 9 bases. The CDR3 length is 16 residues. Trimming at V came to 1 base and at J to 7 bases, leaving 8 bases not matched to a gene. Germline CDR1 reads SGHRS; CDR2 reads YFSETQ. The CDR3 DNA reads as TGCGCCAGCAGCTTGAATTCACAGGGGGCGGGTGAAAAACTGTTTTTT. This gives the protein CASSLNSQGAGEKLFF.

Concerning this clone: Different DNA sequences within this sample yield the same CDR3. Here the CDR3 reads CASRLDSNYGYTF. Written as DNA, the CDR3 is TGTGCCAGTAGGCTGGACAGTAACTATGGCTACACCTTC. The gene calls are TRBV6-5 and TRBJ1-2; D possibly corresponds to TRBD1 (6 bases). The CDR3 spans 13 residues. Germline loops: CDR1 MNHEY, CDR2 SVGAGI. Trimming shortened V by 9 bases and J by 1 base, and 12 bases separated the two germline ends.

This clone was seen only a few times. The V and J genes are TRBV2 and TRBJ1-2, with D perhaps matching TRBD1 (6 bases). Germline CDR1 SNHLY, CDR2 FYNNEI. The ends were cut back, 2 bases at V and 4 bases at J, with 17 bases in the middle. The CDR3 totals 16 residues. Here the CDR3 DNA reads TGTGCCAGCAGTGAAAGTAACACAGGGTTCCGCTATGGCTACACCTTC. The encoded protein is CASSESNTGFRYGYTF.

This clone was recorded a few times. V gene TRBV6-5 combines with J gene TRBJ1-5; 7 bases map to TRBD1. The CDR3 contains 14 residues. V trimming: 6 bases; J trimming: 0 bases; junction bases outside the gene matches: 2. Germline CDR1 is MNHEY and CDR2 is SVGAGI. Here the CDR3 reads CASRGQYSNQPQHF. In DNA, the CDR3 is TGTGCCAGCAGGGGACAGTATAGCAATCAGCCCCAGCATTTT.

The chain is built from TRBV27 and TRBJ2-7, with 8 bases matching TRBD1. V lost 7 bases, J lost 1 base, and 6 bases stayed unmatched. The germline gives CDR1 MNHEY, CDR2 SMNVEV (reference sequence). The CDR3 is 14 amino acids. The DNA for the CDR3 is TGTGCCAGCACAAGGGGGACAGGATCCTACGAGCAGTACTTC. This encodes CASTRGTGSYEQYF.

The V call is TRBV14, the J call TRBJ1-3; D gene unclear. This CDR3 is 12 amino acids long. The ends were cut back, 5 bases at V and 7 bases at J, with 9 bases in the middle. Germline CDR1 SGHDN, CDR2 FVKESK. This CDR3 is CASSDHGNTIYF. CDR3 nucleotides: TGTGCCAGCAGCGATCACGGCAACACCATATATTTT.

V and J are TRBV12-3 or TRBV12-4 and TRBJ2-2; D gene uncertain. Trimming pared 4 bases from V and 1 base from J, leaving 1 base between. This CDR3 comprises 12 residues. The DNA for the CDR3 is TGTGCCAGCAGTTGGAACACCGGGGAGCTGTTTTTT. This sequence encodes CASSWNTGELFF.

The count of this clone is one. The chain couples TRBV6-5 to TRBJ1-5; perhaps TRBD1 as D (6 bases). This CDR3 has 16 residues. V was cut by 2 bases and J by 0 bases, with 11 bases left in between. Germline CDR1 MNHEY, CDR2 SVGAGI. In DNA form, the CDR3 reads TGTGCCAGCAGTTACCTCGGACAGTATAGCAATCAGCCCCAGCATTTT. Protein sequence: CASSYLGQYSNQPQHF.